Following are 11 T cell receptor beta chains from one sample sequenced in a study of patients and donors after allogeneic stem cell transplantation. One entry per CDR3 protein results from TCRdb running MiXCR on the RT-PCR reads. Of 920,000 or so distinct CDR3 sequences detected, around 17% appear once; the ten largest clones hold around 6%. Sequenced: blood, either unsorted or a sorted T cell fraction (not recorded which). The receptors shown here come from a human donor who was either an allogeneic HSCT recipient or a stem cell or donor lymphocyte infusion donor (not recorded which). It is not recorded whose cells these are; they may come from a transplant donor.

The chain employs TRBV3-1 and TRBJ1-2; D unresolved. V lost 0 bases and J lost 6, with 11 bases in between. Per the germline V gene, CDR1 is LGHDT and CDR2 is YNNKEL (reference sequence). The CDR3 spans 14 residues. The CDR3 reads CASSQDLVPHGYTF. CDR3 sequence (DNA): TGTGCCAGCAGCCAAGATTTGGTCCCCCATGGCTACACCTTC.

This clonotype was counted many times. This chain connects TRBV12-3 or TRBV12-4 to TRBJ2-1; tentatively, D is TRBD2 (6 bases). CDR3 length: 15 amino acids. With 2 bases removed from V and 6 bases from J, the gap between germline ends came to 14 bases. DNA for the CDR3: TGTGCCAGCAGTTTACAGGCCAAGCGGGTCAATGAGCAGTTCTTC. Protein: CASSLQAKRVNEQFF.

This clonotype has only a few counts. This chain links TRBV12-3 or TRBV12-4 with TRBJ2-6; a weak D match, TRBD2 (5 bases). The CDR3 consists of 17 residues. Trimming left V 4 bases short and J 1 base short, with 14 bases between. The DNA for the CDR3 is TGTGCCAGCAGTTCCGGACTCGTGAATTCTGGGGCCAACGTCCTGACTTTC. It translates to CASSSGLVNSGANVLTF.

This rearrangement joins TRBV20-1 to TRBJ2-1; maybe TRBD1 (6 bases). V lost 6 bases and J lost 6, with 15 bases in between. Per the germline V gene, CDR1 is DFQATT and CDR2 is SNEGSKA (reference sequence). The CDR3 loop spans 13 amino acids. Here the CDR3 reads CSATYLGGNEQFF. As DNA, the CDR3 is TGCAGTGCAACTTATCTAGGGGGCAATGAGCAGTTCTTC.

The chain joins TRBV27 to TRBJ1-5; D perhaps matches TRBD1 (5 bases). CDR1 and CDR2 (germline): MNHEY, SMNVEV (reference sequence). CDR3 size: 15 residues. Trimming removed 3 bases from V and 2 bases from J, with 11 bases in between. The DNA of the CDR3 is TGTGCCAGCAGTTTCACGACGGGGGGCAATCAGCCCCAGCATTTT. This codes for CASSFTTGGNQPQHF.

This clonotype appeared a few times. The chain joins TRBV29-1 to TRBJ2-1; D uncertain. The V end lost 0 bases, the J end lost 1 base, and 16 bases lay between the germline ends. Germline V gene lookup returns CDR1 SQVTM and CDR2 ANQGSEA. This CDR3 comprises 17 residues. CDR3 amino acids: CSVEDVRRKASYNEQFF. CDR3 nucleotides: TGCAGCGTTGAAGATGTTCGGCGGAAGGCTTCCTACAATGAGCAGTTCTTC.

This clonotype was seen a handful of times. The CDR3 nucleotides are TGTGCCAGCAGCAAGACGGACTCCAATGAAAAACTGTTTTTT. Its protein is CASSKTDSNEKLFF. The chain recombines TRBV7-9 with TRBJ1-4; D is ambiguous. This CDR3 is built from 14 residues. Looked up from germline, CDR1 is SEHNR and CDR2 is FQNEAQ (reference sequence). The germline V and J ends were trimmed by 5 bases and 5 bases, with 12 bases remaining between them.

This clonotype was observed a handful of times. The chain has TRBV4-2 and TRBJ2-5, with 9 nucleotides matching TRBD1. There are 17 residues in the CDR3. With V trimmed by 2 bases and J by 4 bases, 11 bases remained unmatched. Looked up from germline, CDR1 is LGHNA and CDR2 is YNFKEQ. DNA of the CDR3: TGTGCCAGCAGCCAAAACGCCCCCGGGACAGGGAGAGAGACCCAGTACTTC. Translating gives CASSQNAPGTGRETQYF.

This clonotype was counted a few times. The J gene is TRBJ2-1, the V gene TRBV6-5; 12 bases are a match to TRBD2. Germline V lookup: CDR1 MNHEY, CDR2 SVGAGI. J was trimmed by 15 bases and V by 6 bases; bases with no gene match: 6. CDR3 length: 12 amino acids. The CDR3 DNA is TGTGCCAGCAGCCCCACTAGCGGGGGGCCGTTCTTC. It is translated as CASSPTSGGPFF.

The chain has TRBV7-6 and TRBJ2-1; TRBD1 agrees at 9 bases. The CDR3 extends over 15 amino acids. The V and J ends lost 5 bases and 7 bases, in that order; junction bases with no gene match: 9. Germline CDR1 SGHVS, CDR2 FNYEAQ. The CDR3, as DNA: TGTGCCAGCAGCCCTGGGACAGGGAAAGGAAATGAGCAGTTCTTC. Translated: CASSPGTGKGNEQFF.

This clonotype was found a few times. V usage is TRBV12-3 or TRBV12-4 and J usage is TRBJ2-7; 9 nucleotides line up with TRBD2. This CDR3 is built from 15 residues. The V and J ends lost 3 bases and 4 bases, in that order; junction bases with no gene match: 7. CDR3 coding DNA: TGTGCCAGCAGTTTGGGGCGGGGGGGCCTGTACGAGCAGTACTTC. This translates into CASSLGRGGLYEQYF.